The clone carrying this T cell receptor beta chain was recorded only once. No antigen is known for it. The second PCR ran roughly 6 to 11 cycles with a sample-barcoded 5' primer and J-beta primers. There were at least 2.5 million CDR3-containing paired-end reads obtained from each sample. TCRdb re-called the 5' RACE reads with MiXCR, one entry per CDR3 protein. The sample shows 700,000 or so distinct CDR3 sequences, about a fifth of them seen only once. They isolated at least 7 million PBMCs from each sample. The germline gives CDR1 SGHTA, CDR2 FQGNSA. V gave up 9 bases and J gave up 1 base, with 13 bases separating them. This CDR3 is 14 amino acids long. These data are taken from a study of blood T cells in healthy people across ages. Study conclusions and caveats: Reliance upon unsorted PBMCs precluded definitive naive versus antigen-experienced comparison. The donors' CMV status was not determined, possibly confounding changes in expanded clonotypes.

V and J are TRBV7-2 and TRBJ2-1, with D unclear. The sample taken for sequencing was blood. This TCR was sampled from a man aged 70 or older in good health. The CDR3 reads CASRPDISYNEQFF. The CDR3 coding sequence is TGTGCCAGTCGCCCAGATATTTCCTACAATGAGCAGTTCTTC.